This TCR beta chain was captured by sequencing in a study of CD8+ T cells in alopecia areata. Notes on this clone: The antigen remains undetermined.

Whole-study results and caveats: In scalp samples, resident alphabeta T cells of normal skin are also sequenced. Compared with normal scalp, lesional scalp had higher clonality and more expanded CD8+ clones.

The CDR3 loop spans 13 amino acids. Germline lookup yields CDR1 GTSNPN and CDR2 SVGIG (reference sequence). V was cut by 3 bases and J by 4 bases, with 9 bases left in between. Following RNA extraction, reverse transcription yielded cDNA that acted as the sequencing template. Data came from immunoSEQ multiplex PCR; TCRdb stores just in-frame clones and leaves some out. The sample shows approximately 150,000 clones, 62% of them seen only once. Cell sorting on a FACSAria was used to separate CD4+ and CD8+ T cells from the PBMCs. This TCR was sampled from a human donor in good health. The J gene is TRBJ2-2, the V gene TRBV30; D is ambiguous. The sequenced sample consisted of CD8+ T cells sorted from blood. The CDR3, as DNA: TGTGCCTGGAGGTACAGTTCCACCGGGGAGCTGTTTTTT. Its translation: CAWRYSSTGELFF.